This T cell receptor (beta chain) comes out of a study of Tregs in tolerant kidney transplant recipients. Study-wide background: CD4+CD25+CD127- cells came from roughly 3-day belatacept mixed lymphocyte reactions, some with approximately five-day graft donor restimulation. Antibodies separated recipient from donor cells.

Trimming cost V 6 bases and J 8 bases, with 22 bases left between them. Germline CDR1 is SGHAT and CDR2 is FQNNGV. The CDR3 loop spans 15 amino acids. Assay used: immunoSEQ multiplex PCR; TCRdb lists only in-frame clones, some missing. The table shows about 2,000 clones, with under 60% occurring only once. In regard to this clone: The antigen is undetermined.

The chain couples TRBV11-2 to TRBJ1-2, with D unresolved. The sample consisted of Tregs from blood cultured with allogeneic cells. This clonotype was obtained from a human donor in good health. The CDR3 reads CASSPRTRTLGGYTF. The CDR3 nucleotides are TGTGCCAGCAGTCCTCGGACGAGAACTCTGGGGGGCTACACCTTC.